Listed here is a single T cell receptor beta chain. As yet, its antigen is unknown. The CDR3 is 17 amino acids. V lost 5 bases, J lost 1 base, and 20 bases lay in between. Germline CDR1 and CDR2: SGHNT and YENEEA. A second roughly 7 to 11 cycle PCR used barcoded and J-beta primers. TCRdb redid the calling of the 5' RACE reads with MiXCR, one entry per CDR3 protein. The table has 720,000 or so distinct CDR3 sequences, 40% to 45% seen once. The data stem from a study of blood T cells in healthy people across ages. Findings and caveats of the study: Roughly linear age-related decline in beta diversity appeared, significant by age about 40.

The receptor comes from a man aged 80 or over in good health. Sequenced sample: blood. J is TRBJ2-5 and V is TRBV11-3; D possibly corresponds to TRBD2 (6 bases). The CDR3 sequence: CASSTPSTGLSQETQYF. The CDR3, as DNA: TGTGCCAGCAGCACCCCCTCTACGGGACTCAGCCAAGAGACCCAGTACTTC.